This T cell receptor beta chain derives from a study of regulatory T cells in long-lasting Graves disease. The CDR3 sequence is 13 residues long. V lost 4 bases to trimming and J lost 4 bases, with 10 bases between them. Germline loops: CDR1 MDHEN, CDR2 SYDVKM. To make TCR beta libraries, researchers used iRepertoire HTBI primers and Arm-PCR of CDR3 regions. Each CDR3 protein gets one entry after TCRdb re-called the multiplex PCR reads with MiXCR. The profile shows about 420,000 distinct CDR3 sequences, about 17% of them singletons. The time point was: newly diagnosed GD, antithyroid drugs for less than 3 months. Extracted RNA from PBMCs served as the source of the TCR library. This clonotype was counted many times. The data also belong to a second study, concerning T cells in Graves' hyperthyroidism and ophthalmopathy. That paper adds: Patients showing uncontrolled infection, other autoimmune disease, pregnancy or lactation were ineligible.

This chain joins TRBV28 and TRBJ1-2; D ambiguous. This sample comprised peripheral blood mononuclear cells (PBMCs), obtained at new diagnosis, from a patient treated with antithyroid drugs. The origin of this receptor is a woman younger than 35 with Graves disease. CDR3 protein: CASSSTNFYGYTF. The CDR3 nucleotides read TGTGCCAGCAGTTCCACGAACTTCTATGGCTACACCTTC.